This T cell receptor (beta chain) was documented in a study of blood T cell repertoires in COVID-19. The wider study: Some COVID-19 samples were acute and others convalescent; all came from the United States, Italy and Spain. The cDNA or gDNA used as material had been derived from T cells, B-cell-depleted T cells, or PBMCs.

Original methodology: Estimated nucleated cell counts came from reference gene primer amplification. Sequencing used immunoSEQ multiplex PCR; TCRdb keeps in-frame clones, though not all of them. The V and J calls and clone size were taken over from that table, and D and trimming were inferred from the DNA. The table includes over 85,000 clones, approximately 90% detected once. This clone has only a few counts. V dropped 7 bases and J dropped 2; count of bases not matched to a gene: 8. CDR1 and CDR2 (germline): LGHDT, YNNKEL (reference sequence). The CDR3 contains 17 residues. The genes are TRBV3-1 (or the pseudogene TRBV3-2) and TRBJ2-7; 16 positions match TRBD2. This clonotype was sampled from an elderly woman with active COVID-19. The material sequenced was peripheral blood. The CDR3, as DNA: TGTGCCAGCACCCCGGAAGGGACTAGCGGGGGGGCCTACGAGCAGTACTTC. This translates into CASTPEGTSGGAYEQYF.